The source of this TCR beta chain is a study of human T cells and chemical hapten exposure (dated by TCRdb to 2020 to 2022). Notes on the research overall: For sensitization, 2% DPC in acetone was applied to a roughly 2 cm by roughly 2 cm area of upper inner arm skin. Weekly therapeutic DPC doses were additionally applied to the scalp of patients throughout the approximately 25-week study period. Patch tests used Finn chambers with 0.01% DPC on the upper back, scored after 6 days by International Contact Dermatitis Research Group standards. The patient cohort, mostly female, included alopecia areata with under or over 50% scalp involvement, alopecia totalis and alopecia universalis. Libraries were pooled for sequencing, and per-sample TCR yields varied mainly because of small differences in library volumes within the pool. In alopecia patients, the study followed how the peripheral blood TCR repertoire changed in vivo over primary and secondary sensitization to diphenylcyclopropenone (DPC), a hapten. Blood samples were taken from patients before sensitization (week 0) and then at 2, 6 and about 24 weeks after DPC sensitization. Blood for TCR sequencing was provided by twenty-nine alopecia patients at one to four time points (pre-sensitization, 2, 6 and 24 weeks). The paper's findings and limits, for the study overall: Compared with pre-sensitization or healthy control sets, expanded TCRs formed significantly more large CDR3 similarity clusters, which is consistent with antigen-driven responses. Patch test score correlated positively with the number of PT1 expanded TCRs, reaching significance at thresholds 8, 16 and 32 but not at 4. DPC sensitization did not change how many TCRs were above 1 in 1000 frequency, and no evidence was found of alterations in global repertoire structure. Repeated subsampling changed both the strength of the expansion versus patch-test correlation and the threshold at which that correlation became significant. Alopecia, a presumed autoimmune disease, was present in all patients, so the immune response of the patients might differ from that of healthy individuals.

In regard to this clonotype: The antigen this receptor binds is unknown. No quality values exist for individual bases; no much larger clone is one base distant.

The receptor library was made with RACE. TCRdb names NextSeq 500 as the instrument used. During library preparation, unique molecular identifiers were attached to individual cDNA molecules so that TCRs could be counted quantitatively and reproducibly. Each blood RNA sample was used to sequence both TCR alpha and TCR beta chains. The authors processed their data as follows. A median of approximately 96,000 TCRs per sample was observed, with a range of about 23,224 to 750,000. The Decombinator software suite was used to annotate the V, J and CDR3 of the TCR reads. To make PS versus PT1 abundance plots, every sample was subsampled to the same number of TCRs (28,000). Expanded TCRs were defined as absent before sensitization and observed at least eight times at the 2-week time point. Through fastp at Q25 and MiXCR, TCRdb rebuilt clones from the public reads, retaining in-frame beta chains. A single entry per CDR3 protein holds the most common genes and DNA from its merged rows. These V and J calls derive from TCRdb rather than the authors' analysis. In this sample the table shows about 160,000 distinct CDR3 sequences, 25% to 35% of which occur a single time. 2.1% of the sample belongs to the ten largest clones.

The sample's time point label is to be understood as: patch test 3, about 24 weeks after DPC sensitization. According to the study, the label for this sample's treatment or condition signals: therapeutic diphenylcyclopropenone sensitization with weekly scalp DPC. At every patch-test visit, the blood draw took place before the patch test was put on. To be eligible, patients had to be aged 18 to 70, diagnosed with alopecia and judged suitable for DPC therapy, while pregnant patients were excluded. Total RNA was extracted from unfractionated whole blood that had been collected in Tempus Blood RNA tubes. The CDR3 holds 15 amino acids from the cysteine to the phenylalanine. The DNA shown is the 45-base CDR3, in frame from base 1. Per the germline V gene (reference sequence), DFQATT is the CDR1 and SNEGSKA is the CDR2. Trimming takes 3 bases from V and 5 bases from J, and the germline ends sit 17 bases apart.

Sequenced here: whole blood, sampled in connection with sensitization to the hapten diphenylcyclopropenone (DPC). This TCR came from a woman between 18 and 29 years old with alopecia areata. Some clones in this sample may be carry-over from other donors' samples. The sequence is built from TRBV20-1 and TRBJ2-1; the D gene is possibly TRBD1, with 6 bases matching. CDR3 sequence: CSARPLRQADNEQFF. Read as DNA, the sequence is TGCAGTGCTAGGCCCCTTCGACAGGCCGACAATGAGCAGTTCTTC.